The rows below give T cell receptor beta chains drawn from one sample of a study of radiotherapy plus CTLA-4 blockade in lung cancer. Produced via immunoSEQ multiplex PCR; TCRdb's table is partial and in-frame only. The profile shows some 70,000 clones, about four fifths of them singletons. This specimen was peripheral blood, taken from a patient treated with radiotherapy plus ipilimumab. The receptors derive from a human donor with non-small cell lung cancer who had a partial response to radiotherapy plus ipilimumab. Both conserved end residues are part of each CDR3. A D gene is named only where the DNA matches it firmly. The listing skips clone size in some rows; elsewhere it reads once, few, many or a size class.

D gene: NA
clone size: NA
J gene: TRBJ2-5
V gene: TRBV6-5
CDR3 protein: CASKRDKETQYF
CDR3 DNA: TGTGCCAGCAAACGGGACAAAGAGACCCAGTACTTC

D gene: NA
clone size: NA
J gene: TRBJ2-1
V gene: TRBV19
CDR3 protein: CASSSQGYEQFF
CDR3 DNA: TGTGCCAGTAGTTCTCAGGGCTATGAGCAGTTCTTC

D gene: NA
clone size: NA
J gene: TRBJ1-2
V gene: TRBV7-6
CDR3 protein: CASSPSRGHYGYTF
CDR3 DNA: TGTGCCAGCAGCCCAAGCAGGGGACACTATGGCTACACCTTC

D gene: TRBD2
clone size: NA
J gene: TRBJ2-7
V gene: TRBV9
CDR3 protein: CASSVSGHSPYEQYF
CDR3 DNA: TGTGCCAGCAGCGTTAGCGGGCATTCCCCCTACGAGCAGTACTTC

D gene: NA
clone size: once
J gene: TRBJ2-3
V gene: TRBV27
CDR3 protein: CASTPGRITSTQYF
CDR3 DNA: TGTGCCAGCACCCCGGGGAGGATAACGTCTACGCAGTATTTT

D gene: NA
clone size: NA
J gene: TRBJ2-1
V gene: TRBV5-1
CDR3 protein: CASSLARTEQFF
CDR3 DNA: TGCGCCAGCAGCTTGGCCCGCACAGAGCAGTTCTTC

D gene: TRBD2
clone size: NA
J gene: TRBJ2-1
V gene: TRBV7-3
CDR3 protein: CASSLTSIDEQFF
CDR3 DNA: TGTGCCAGCAGCTTGACTAGCATCGATGAGCAGTTCTTC

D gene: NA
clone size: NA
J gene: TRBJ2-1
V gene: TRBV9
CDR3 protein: CASSGGGPNNEQFF
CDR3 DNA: TGTGCCAGCAGCGGCGGAGGGCCGAACAATGAGCAGTTCTTC

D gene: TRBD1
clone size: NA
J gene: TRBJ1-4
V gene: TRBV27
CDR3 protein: CASSPGQGRANEKLFF
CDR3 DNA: TGTGCCAGCAGTCCGGGACAGGGACGGGCTAATGAAAAACTGTTTTTT

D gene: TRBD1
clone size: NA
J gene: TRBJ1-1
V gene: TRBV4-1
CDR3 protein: CASSQVPTGATEAFF
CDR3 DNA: TGCGCCAGCAGCCAGGTCCCCACAGGGGCTACTGAAGCTTTCTTT

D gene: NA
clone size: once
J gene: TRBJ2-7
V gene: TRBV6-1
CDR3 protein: CASSEDYYEQYF
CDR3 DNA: TGTGCCAGCAGTGAGGACTACTACGAGCAGTACTTC

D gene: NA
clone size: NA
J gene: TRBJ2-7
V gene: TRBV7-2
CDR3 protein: CASSPPSASYEQYF
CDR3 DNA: TGTGCCAGCAGCCCCCCTAGCGCCTCCTACGAGCAGTACTTC

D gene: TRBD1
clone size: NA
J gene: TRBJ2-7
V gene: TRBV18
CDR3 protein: CASSPDRDEQYF
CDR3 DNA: TGTGCCAGCTCACCGGACAGGGACGAGCAGTACTTC

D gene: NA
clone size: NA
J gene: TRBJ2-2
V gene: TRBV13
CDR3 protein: CASTPGGRAFANTGELFF
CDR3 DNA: TGTGCCAGCACCCCCGGCGGGCGGGCTTTCGCGAACACCGGGGAGCTGTTTTTT

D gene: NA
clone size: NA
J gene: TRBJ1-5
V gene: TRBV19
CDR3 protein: CATKKGPRGNQPQHF
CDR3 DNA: TGTGCCACTAAAAAGGGGCCCCGAGGCAATCAGCCCCAGCATTTT

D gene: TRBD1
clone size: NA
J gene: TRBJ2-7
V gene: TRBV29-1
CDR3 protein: CSASGTGLYEQYF
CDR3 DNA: TGCAGCGCTTCCGGGACAGGGCTCTACGAGCAGTACTTC

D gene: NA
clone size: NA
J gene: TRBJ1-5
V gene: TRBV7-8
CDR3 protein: CASSLGHKLSNQPQHF
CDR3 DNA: TGTGCCAGCAGCTTGGGGCATAAACTTAGCAATCAGCCCCAGCATTTT

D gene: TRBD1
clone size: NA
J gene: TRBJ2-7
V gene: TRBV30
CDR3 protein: CAWSRGLDYEQYF
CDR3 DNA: TGTGCCTGGAGCAGGGGGCTGGATTACGAGCAGTACTTC

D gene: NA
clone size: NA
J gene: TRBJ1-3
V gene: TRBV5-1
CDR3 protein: CASSLDGGRGNTIYF
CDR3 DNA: TGCGCCAGCAGCTTGGACGGGGGTCGGGGAAACACCATATATTTT

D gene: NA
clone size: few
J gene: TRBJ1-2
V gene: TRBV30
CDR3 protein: CAWSPLIPGSGGYTF
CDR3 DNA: TGTGCCTGGAGTCCTCTAATCCCGGGATCAGGTGGCTACACCTTC

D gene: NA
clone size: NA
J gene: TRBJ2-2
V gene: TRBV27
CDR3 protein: CASSLSRSTGELFF
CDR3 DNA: TGTGCCAGCAGTTTATCCCGGAGTACCGGGGAGCTGTTTTTT

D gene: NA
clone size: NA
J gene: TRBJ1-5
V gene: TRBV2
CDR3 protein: CASSDVGRYQPQHF
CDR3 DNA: TGTGCCAGCAGTGATGTGGGGAGGTACCAGCCCCAGCATTTT

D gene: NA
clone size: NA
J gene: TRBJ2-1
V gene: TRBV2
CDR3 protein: CASSEGAGRGRGGYEQFF
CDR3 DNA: TGTGCCAGCAGTGAAGGGGCGGGAAGGGGACGTGGAGGCTACGAGCAGTTCTTC

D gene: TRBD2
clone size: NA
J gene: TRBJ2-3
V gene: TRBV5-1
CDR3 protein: CASSSETSGGRTQYF
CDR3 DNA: TGCGCCAGCAGCTCTGAGACTAGCGGAGGGCGTACGCAGTATTTT

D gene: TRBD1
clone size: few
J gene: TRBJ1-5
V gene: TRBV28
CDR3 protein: CASGAPGQGPGQPQHF
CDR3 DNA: TGTGCCAGCGGAGCTCCGGGACAGGGGCCGGGTCAGCCCCAGCATTTT

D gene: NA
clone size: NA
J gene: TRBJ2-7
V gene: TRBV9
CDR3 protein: CASSAAPTSDEQYF
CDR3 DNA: TGTGCCAGCAGCGCCGCCCCCACTAGTGACGAGCAGTACTTC

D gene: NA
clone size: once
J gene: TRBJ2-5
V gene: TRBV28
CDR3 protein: CASSFFGRSQETQYF
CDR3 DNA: TGTGCCAGCAGTTTCTTCGGCAGGTCTCAAGAGACCCAGTACTTC

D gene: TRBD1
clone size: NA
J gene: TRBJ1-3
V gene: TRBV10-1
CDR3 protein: CASGTGGSGNTIYF
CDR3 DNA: TGCGCCAGCGGGACAGGGGGATCTGGAAACACCATATATTTT

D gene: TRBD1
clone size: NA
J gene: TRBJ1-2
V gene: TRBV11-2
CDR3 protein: CASSPSLGQGAEGYTF
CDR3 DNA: TGTGCCAGCAGCCCTTCCCTGGGACAGGGGGCTGAAGGCTACACCTTC